This T cell receptor beta chain was obtained from a study of T cells in Graves' hyperthyroidism and ophthalmopathy. General observations from the study: Separating ophthalmopathy from stable hyperthyroidism was achieved by a 13 V-J model.

Amplified regions were TCR beta CDR3 sequences from RNA transcripts. The study used the HTBI primer set for a first-round RT-PCR of the TCR CDR3. TCRdb ran MiXCR on the multiplex PCR reads and lists one entry per CDR3 protein. This table has 490,000 or so distinct CDR3 sequences, around 50% appearing once. A word on this clonotype: Its matching antigen is unknown.

Trimming cost V 1 base and J 11 bases; bases outside gene matches: 7. The CDR3 runs 13 residues. CDR1 is SGHTA and CDR2 is FQGNSA in the germline V gene. Sample: peripheral blood or thyroid tissue (not recorded which). The rearrangement links TRBV7-2 to TRBJ2-7; 8 bases map to TRBD2. This clonotype was obtained from an adult woman with Graves' disease, either hyperthyroidism or ophthalmopathy (not recorded which). The CDR3 DNA follows: TGTGCCAGCAGCTTAGACTCCGGCGGGAGGAAGTACTTC. It specifies CASSLDSGGRKYF.